Sequencing of this T cell receptor (beta chain) was carried out in a study of blood T cell repertoires in COVID-19. Turning to the study itself: The analysed material was cDNA or gDNA that came from T cells, B-cell-depleted T cells, or PBMCs.

This clone was observed once. In the authors' workflow: Using reference gene primer amplification, nucleated cell counts were estimated. Clones were read by immunoSEQ multiplex PCR, and TCRdb kept only the in-frame ones, dropping some. D and trimming come from the DNA, and the V and J calls and clone size come from that table. In the table there are fewer than 350,000 clones, 70% to 90% of which are singletons. Patients of the Seattle cohort, enrolled during active infection, were followed longitudinally. The sample taken for sequencing was peripheral blood. The clonotype comes from a woman in her 30s with COVID-19, enrolled during active disease.

The CDR3 nucleotides are TGTGCCAGCAGTTTCACCAGCGGGGGAATATACAATGAGCAGTTCTTC. It codes for CASSFTSGGIYNEQFF. The chain combines TRBV27 with TRBJ2-1; 8 bases line up with TRBD2. Germline values: CDR1 MNHEY, CDR2 SMNVEV (reference sequence). The CDR3 runs to 16 residues. The junction had 8 bases not matched to a gene; V was cut back by 3 bases and J by 4 bases.